The entry that follows covers one T cell receptor beta chain sequence. This record belongs to a study of blood T cell repertoires in COVID-19. Clones were read by immunoSEQ multiplex PCR, and TCRdb kept only the in-frame ones, dropping some. Of about 61,000 clones in the sample, 60% to 80% were seen once. What was sequenced was peripheral blood. The TCR was taken from a man at least 80 years old with active or convalescent COVID-19.

CDR3 protein: CASSEGQYNEKLFF. The CDR3, as DNA: TGTGCCAGCAGTGAGGGACAGTATAATGAAAAACTGTTTTTT. The chain employs TRBV2 and TRBJ1-4; 7 bases agree with TRBD1. Germline CDR1 is SNHLY and CDR2 is FYNNEI. V was clipped by 3 bases and J by 4 bases; unmatched bases: 2. CDR3 size: 14 residues.